The source of this TCR beta chain is a study of cytomegalovirus exposure and HLA in healthy donors. Study details: The 100 to 150 validation repertoires and the 650 to 850 first-cohort repertoires shared a platform, a later analysis reported.

Germline V gene sequence: CDR1 SGDLS, CDR2 YYNGEE. The CDR3 consists of 15 residues. V lost 4 bases to trimming and J lost 4 bases, with 15 bases between them. The approximately 120-subject validation cohort, separate from the 666-subject first cohort, included the donors. Study-wide results and limits: Cytomegalovirus status, reportedly, was diagnosed with high specificity and sensitivity by the classifier. Most TCR sequences were uncommon, yet certain public TCRs appeared in many donors.

The method was immunoSEQ multiplex PCR; TCRdb's version includes in-frame clones alone and lacks a portion of them. The repertoire holds 150,000 to 200,000 clones, with roughly 89% as singletons. This clone occurred once. Its antigen is unknown. The sample carries other DNA sequences with the same CDR3. V gene TRBV9 combines with J gene TRBJ2-1; D uncertain. Sequencing was carried out using PBMCs. The TCR comes from a woman younger than 30 in good health and CMV-seropositive. The CDR3 loop is CASSPREINYNEQFF. The CDR3 region has the DNA TGTGCCAGCAGCCCCCGTGAGATTAATTACAATGAGCAGTTCTTC.